One TCR beta chain is described in this entry. Its specificity is not known. The method was immunoSEQ multiplex PCR; TCRdb's version includes in-frame clones alone and lacks a portion of them. The sample records about 100,000 clones, roughly nine tenths being singletons. V was pared by 7 bases and J by 7 bases, with 20 bases between. Germline assignment: CDR1 MDHEN and CDR2 SYDVKM. This CDR3 has 15 amino acids. This entry belongs to a study of OX40 agonist ivuxolimab in advanced cancers. Study results and limitations: Doses of 0.1 to 3.0 mg/kg were accompanied by clonal expansion of CD4+ and CD8+ blood T cells by week 6. Patients who responded partially at 0.1-3.0 mg/kg showed clonal expansion ranking among the lowest.

J is TRBJ2-1 and V is TRBV28; D is unclear. This sequence originates from an adult with an advanced solid tumor such as melanoma, head and neck, liver or kidney cancer. Sequencing used CD4+ or CD8+ T cells sorted from blood, obtained in a trial of the OX40 agonist ivuxolimab. In DNA, the CDR3 is TGTGCCAGCACCAAGAGATTAGGGCTAGGGAATGAGCAGTTCTTC. Amino acid sequence: CASTKRLGLGNEQFF.